This TCR beta chain was profiled in a study of cytomegalovirus exposure and HLA in healthy donors (dated by TCRdb to about 2017). Context from the whole study: An earlier analysis of fewer than 750 of the donors reported 276 Gb of sequence data and around 110 million unique TCR beta sequences obtained from approximately 180 million T cells. Donor age, sex, ethnicity and CMV serostatus were compiled alongside the repertoire data. The genetic ancestry cluster associated with self-reported Caucasian donors included about 84% of the 300 to 400 genotyped donors. About five DR-DQ haplotypes were handled as single units for association and clustering, since linkage in the cohort was strong. An earlier analysis of around 580 of the donors used high-throughput TCR beta sequencing to judge whether each TCR beta V gene segment behaved as functional or pseudogenic. Among roughly 400 genotyped donors of the cohort, an average of roughly 230,000 unique TCR beta nucleotide sequences was sequenced per donor, of which about 18% were non-productive. Every discovery cohort repertoire had been produced on one sequencing platform. Typing coverage varied by locus: roughly 629-630 donors for A, B, C, DRB1 and DQB1; roughly 500 for DQA1; more than 600 for DPA1; some 470 for DPB1. HLA typing covered class I and class II loci at four-digit resolution. A later genetic analysis used genome-wide SNP genotypes for about 60% of the 666 donors, treating that subset as a discovery cohort. The T cell repertoires of about 700 subjects were profiled by immunosequencing and related to cytomegalovirus serostatus. In a later analysis, previously published TCR beta repertoires from several hundred donors were re-analyzed and high-resolution HLA genotyping was added so that TCR occurrence patterns could be studied. The aim of the study was to test whether cataloging public T cell receptors could identify signatures of past pathogen exposure. High-throughput TCR immunosequencing, statistical association of individual TCRs with disease status, and machine learning were combined to predict cytomegalovirus infection status. Besides the first cohort of around 700 subjects, a separate validation cohort made up of 120 different subjects was used. Rather than using new phenotypic data, the later analysis identified candidate immune exposures from TCR beta sequences and from how often those sequences occurred across donors. Roughly 310 gigabases of sequencing data and approximately 84 million unique TCR sequences were included in an early release covering several hundred HLA-typed donors.

Libraries were made using the immunoSEQ multiplex PCR assay. For the multiplex PCR, a mixture combining 60 forward primers for TCR Vbeta segments and 13 reverse primers for TCR Jbeta segments was used. Amplification of the CDR3 region of rearranged TCR beta genes was performed with a multiplex PCR assay on genomic DNA. The Illumina HiSeq System was used to sequence the amplified TCR beta libraries as 87-base-pair reads. The study's own analysis went as follows. A later analysis tallied tens of millions of unique TCR beta chains across the 600 to 700 repertoires, and around 10 million of those chains were shared by two or more donors. A nearest-neighbor algorithm error-corrected the raw reads and collapsed the reads into unique sequences, merging closely related sequences to remove PCR and sequencing errors. To assign V, D and J gene segments, CDR3 sequences were aligned to IMGT reference sequences. For a sequence to be retained, at least a six-nucleotide match to both a V gene segment and a J gene segment was required. A rearrangement was called productive if the CDR3 had no stop codons and remained in frame with V and J, and every other rearrangement was called non-productive. CDR3 was defined according to IMGT convention as the region running from the second conserved V-encoded cysteine to the conserved J-encoded phenylalanine. The earlier analysis of some 550 of the donors excluded any sequence lacking an unambiguous match to a single V gene segment. An earlier analysis of approximately 590 of the donors called V segments functional above 56.7% productive rearrangements and segregating when the between-donor standard deviation exceeded 5%. A statistical classification framework was built to diagnose cytomegalovirus status from the catalog of TCR beta chain sequences. A later analysis assigned V and J genes by comparing TCR nucleotide sequences with IMGT/GENE-DB human TR gene sequences. The TCRdist pipeline was used in a later analysis to assign CDR3 sequences and most-parsimonious VDJ recombination scenarios. A later analysis defined each TCR beta chain by its CDR3 amino acid sequence plus V-gene family, and excluded reads lacking a unique V-gene family. To address suspected cross-contamination and a sequencing artifact, a later analysis removed around 600 highly shared, low-generation-probability nucleotide sequences. In a later analysis, a clonal expansion index was calculated for each public chain from normalized within-repertoire ranks of inferred template counts. Generation probabilities in a later analysis came from a VDJ recombination model fitted to out-of-frame rearrangements, and those results were checked against IGoR. In a later analysis, TCR-TCR, TCR-HLA and TCR-CMV co-occurrence was scored with hypergeometric tests, and a repertoire-size bias correction was applied to TCR pairs. False discovery rates were estimated in a later analysis by permuting HLA or CMV assignments 20 times. In a later analysis, co-occurring TCRs were grouped using DBSCAN, with TCRdist sequence similarity added in when clustering inside HLA-allele-positive subsets. For co-occurrence clustering, repertoires with fewer than 30,000 or more than 120,000 public chains were excluded, along with roughly five repertoires with anomalous nucleotide sharing. The table comes from immuneACCESS by way of TCRdb, which keeps in-frame sequences with V and J called. Part of the clones is missing from these tables; in studies checked, under half for an unresolved V gene and the rest for unknown reasons. D and trimming come from the DNA, and the V and J calls and clone size come from that table. Present in this sample are over 110,000 clones, 82% of which were seen just once. Less than 3% of the sample goes to the ten largest clones.

The cohort comprised 670 or so healthy bone marrow donors. All cohort members were sampled while nominally healthy, although unrecorded immune exposures were likely present. The donor tested CMV seronegative and was one of the 352 seronegative cohort members. Each donor provided a peripheral blood sample, and peripheral blood mononuclear cells were used for TCR beta sequencing. Genomic DNA extraction from the blood cell samples was performed with the Qiagen DNeasy Blood Extraction Kit. A word on this clone: It lacks a known antigen. Base qualities were left out, and no much larger clone turns up one base away.

Trimming accounts for 6 bases at V and 5 bases at J, while the number of junction bases matched to no gene is 10. The germline V gene specifies MNHEY as CDR1 and SVGAGI as CDR2. The CDR3 contains 15 residues, cysteine and phenylalanine counted. Just the 45-base CDR3 DNA is kept, in frame starting at base 1. General conclusions and limits of the study: Because the 87-base-pair reads could not distinguish some IMGT-functional V segments, including TRBV6-2 and TRBV6-3, those segments were excluded. The classifier was reported to diagnose cytomegalovirus status with high specificity and sensitivity in both the original cohort and the validation cohort. CMV serostatus was the only immune exposure information available for the cohort. The earlier analysis of 587 of the donors excluded some 15 rarely observed V segments, including chromosome 9 orphons, because counts were too low. In a later analysis, TCR association rates were found to vary across HLA loci, with the most associated TCRs seen for DRB1 alleles and the fewest for HLA-C alleles. The study gave a list of about 150 TCR beta chains associated with cytomegalovirus. A few of the identified cytomegalovirus-associated TCR beta chains were confirmed in vitro to be specific for cytomegalovirus antigens. According to a later analysis, parvovirus B19, influenza, CMV and Epstein-Barr virus appeared linked to several top co-occurrence clusters. Only TCR beta chains were sequenced in this cohort, and the absence of alpha or paired-chain data limited detectable features. At a false discovery rate of 0.05, a later analysis linked under 20,000 TCR beta sequences to specific HLA alleles. Across donors, most TCR sequences were observed very rarely, whereas some public TCRs were present in many individuals. According to the authors, the approach could potentially be generalized to other disease states and immunological phenotypes. A further reported finding was that TCR beta sequences accurately predicted the HLA-A and HLA-B alleles for most subjects in the first cohort. V-gene and J-gene trimming of TCR beta chains was associated with a missense DCLRE1C variant in a later genetic analysis, and the association was replicated in an independent cohort. In a later analysis, HLA-associated TCR beta chains showed more clonal expansion and lower generation probabilities than non-associated chains that were equally common. Because some donors lacked HLA typing at each locus, the association tests relied only on the typed subset. A later analysis found that most CMV-associated TCR beta chains appeared HLA-restricted, with HLA associations seemingly driven largely by CMV exposure. Sequencing depth was assumed to be roughly uniform across donors in the presence/absence analyses, though that assumption may not hold. When HLA alleles, especially DR and DQ, strongly co-occurred, TCR associations were difficult to assign to individual alleles. A cluster of highly shared sequence variants was judged likely to represent a technical artifact of the sequencing pipeline. Linkage disequilibrium might explain the correlated functional status among segregating V segments, but an unknown experimental factor could not be ruled out. Compared with the roughly 700-donor mean, donors in an Asian-associated ancestry cluster had fewer N-insertions in productive TCRs, according to a later genetic analysis. An earlier analysis of around 500 of the donors showed that most TCR beta V segments appeared in productive rearrangements either about 87% or about 30% of the time, which broadly matched IMGT annotations.

Sequencing was performed on PBMCs. The clonotype comes from a male donor in good health and CMV-seronegative. This chain is built from TRBV6-5 and TRBJ2-5; 9 bases in between match TRBD2. This receptor carries the CDR3 CASSIQAGGQETQYF. The sequenced DNA: TGTGCCAGCAGCATACAGGCGGGAGGGCAGGAGACCCAGTACTTC.